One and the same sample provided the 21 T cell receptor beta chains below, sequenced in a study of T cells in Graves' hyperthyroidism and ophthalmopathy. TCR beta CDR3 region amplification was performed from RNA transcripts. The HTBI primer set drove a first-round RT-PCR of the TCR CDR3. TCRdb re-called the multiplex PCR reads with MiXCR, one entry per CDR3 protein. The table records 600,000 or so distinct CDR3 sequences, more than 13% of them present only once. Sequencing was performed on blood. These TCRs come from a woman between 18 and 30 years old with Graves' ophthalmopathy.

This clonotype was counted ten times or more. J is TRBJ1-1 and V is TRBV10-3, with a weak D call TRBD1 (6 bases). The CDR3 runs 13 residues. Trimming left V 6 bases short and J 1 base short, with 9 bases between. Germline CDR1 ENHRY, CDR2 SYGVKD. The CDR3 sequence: CAISIQGNTEAFF. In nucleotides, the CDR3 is TGTGCCATCAGCATACAGGGGAACACTGAAGCTTTCTTT.

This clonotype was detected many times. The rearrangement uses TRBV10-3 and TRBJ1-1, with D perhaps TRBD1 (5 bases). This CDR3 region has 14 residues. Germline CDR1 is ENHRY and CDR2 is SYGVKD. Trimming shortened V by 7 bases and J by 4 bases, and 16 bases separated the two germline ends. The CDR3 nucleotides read TGTGCCATCAATTTTCAGGGAGTCGGCACTGAAGCTTTCTTT. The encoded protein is CAINFQGVGTEAFF.

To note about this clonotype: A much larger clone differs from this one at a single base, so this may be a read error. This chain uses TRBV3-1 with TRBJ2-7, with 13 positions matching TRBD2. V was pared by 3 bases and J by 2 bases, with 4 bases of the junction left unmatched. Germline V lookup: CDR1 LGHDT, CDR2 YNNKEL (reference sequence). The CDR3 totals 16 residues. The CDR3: CASSQTSGGSPYEQYF. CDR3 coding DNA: TGTGCCAGCAGCCAGACTAGCGGGGGGTCTCCCTACGAGCAGTACTTC.

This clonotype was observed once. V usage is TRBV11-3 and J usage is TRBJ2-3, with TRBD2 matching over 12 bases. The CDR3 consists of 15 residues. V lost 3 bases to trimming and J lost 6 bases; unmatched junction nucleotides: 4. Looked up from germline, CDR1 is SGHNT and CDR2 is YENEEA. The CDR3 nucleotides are TGTGCCAGCAGCTTCGGGACTAGCGGGTACGATACGCAGTATTTT. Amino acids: CASSFGTSGYDTQYF.

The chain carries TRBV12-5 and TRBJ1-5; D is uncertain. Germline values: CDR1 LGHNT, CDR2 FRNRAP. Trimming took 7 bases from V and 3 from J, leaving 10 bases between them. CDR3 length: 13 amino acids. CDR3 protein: CASAYLINQPQHF. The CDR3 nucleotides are TGTGCTAGTGCCTACCTTATCAATCAGCCCCAGCATTTT.

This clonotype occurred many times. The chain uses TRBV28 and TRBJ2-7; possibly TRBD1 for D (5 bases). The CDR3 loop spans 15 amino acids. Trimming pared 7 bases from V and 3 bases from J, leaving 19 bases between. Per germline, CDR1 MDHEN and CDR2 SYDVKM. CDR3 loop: CASTTKGERVYEQYF. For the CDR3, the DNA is TGTGCCAGCACCACAAAAGGGGAAAGGGTCTACGAGCAGTACTTC.

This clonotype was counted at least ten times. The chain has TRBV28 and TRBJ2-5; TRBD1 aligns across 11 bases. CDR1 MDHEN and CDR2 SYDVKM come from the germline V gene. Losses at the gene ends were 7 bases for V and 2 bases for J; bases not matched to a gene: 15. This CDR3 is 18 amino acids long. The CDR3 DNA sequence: TGTGCCAGCACCACCCCATGGACAGGGGGCTGGGGACAAGAGACCCAGTACTTC. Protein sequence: CASTTPWTGGWGQETQYF.

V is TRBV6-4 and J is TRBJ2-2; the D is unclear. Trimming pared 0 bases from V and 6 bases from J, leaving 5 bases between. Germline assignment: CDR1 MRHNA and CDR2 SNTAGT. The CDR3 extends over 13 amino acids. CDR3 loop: CASSDSAAGELFF. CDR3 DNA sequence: TGTGCCAGCAGTGACTCGGCGGCCGGGGAGCTGTTTTTT.

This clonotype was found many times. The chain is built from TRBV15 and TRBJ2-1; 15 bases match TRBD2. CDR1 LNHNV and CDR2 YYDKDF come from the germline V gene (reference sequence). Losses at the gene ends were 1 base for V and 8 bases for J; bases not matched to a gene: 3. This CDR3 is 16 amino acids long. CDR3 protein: CATSRGGLAGGDEQFF. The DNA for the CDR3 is TGTGCCACCAGCAGAGGGGGACTAGCGGGAGGTGATGAGCAGTTCTTC.

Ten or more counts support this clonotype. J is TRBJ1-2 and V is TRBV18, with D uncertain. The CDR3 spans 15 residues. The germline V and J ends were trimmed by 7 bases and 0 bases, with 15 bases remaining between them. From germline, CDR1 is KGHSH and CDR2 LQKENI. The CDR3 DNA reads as TGTGCCAGCTTAGAGACGAGGACCGCTAACTATGGCTACACCTTC. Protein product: CASLETRTANYGYTF.

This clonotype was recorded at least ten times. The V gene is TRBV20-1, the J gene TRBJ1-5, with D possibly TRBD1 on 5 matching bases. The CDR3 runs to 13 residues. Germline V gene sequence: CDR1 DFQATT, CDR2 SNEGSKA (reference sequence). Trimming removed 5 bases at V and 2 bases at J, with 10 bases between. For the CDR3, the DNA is TGCAGTGCTGGGGGAGACGGCAATCAGCCCCAGCATTTT. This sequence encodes CSAGGDGNQPQHF.

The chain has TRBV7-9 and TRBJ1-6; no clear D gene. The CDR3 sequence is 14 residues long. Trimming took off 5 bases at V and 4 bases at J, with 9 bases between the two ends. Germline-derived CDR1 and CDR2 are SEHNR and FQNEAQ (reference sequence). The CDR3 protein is CASSPQSYNSPLHF. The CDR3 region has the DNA TGTGCCAGCAGCCCCCAGTCTTATAATTCACCCCTCCACTTT. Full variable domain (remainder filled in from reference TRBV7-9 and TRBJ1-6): DTGVSQNPRHKITKRGQNVTFRCDPISEHNRLYWYRQTLGQGPEFLTYFQNEAQLEKSRLLSDRFSAERPKGSFSTLEIQRTEQGDSAMYLCASSPQSYNSPLHFGNGTRLTVT.

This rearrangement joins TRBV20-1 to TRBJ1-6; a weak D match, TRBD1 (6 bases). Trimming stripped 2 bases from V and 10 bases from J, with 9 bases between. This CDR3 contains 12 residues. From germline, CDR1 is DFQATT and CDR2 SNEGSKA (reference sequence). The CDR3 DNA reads TGCAGTGCTAGACAGGGGCCCTCACCCCTCCACTTT. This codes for CSARQGPSPLHF.

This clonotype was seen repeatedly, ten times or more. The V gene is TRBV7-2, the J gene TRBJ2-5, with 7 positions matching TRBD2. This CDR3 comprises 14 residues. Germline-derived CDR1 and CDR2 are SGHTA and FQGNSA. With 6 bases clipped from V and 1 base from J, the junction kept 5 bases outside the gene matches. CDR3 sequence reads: CASSPSGAQETQYF. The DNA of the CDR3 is TGTGCCAGCAGTCCCAGCGGGGCCCAAGAGACCCAGTACTTC.

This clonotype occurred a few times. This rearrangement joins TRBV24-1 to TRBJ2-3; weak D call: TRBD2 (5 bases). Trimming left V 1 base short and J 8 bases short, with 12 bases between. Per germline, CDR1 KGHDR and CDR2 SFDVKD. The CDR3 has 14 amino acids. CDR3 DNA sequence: TGTGCCACCAGTGATTTAAGAGGCCGGGGTACGCAGTATTTT. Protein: CATSDLRGRGTQYF.

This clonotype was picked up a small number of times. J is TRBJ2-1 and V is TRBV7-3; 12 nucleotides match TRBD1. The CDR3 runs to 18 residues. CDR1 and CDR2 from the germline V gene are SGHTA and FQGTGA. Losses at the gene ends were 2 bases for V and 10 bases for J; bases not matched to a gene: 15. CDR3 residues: CASSLGVGGTGGRREQFF. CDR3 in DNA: TGTGCCAGCAGCTTAGGGGTTGGGGGGACAGGGGGCCGTAGGGAGCAGTTCTTC. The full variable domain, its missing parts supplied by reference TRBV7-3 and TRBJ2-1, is GAGVSQTPSNKVTEKGKYVELRCDPISGHTALYWYRQSLGQGPEFLIYFQGTGAADDSGLPNDRFFAVRPEGSVSTLKIQRTERGDSAVYLCASSLGVGGTGGRREQFFGPGTRLTVL.

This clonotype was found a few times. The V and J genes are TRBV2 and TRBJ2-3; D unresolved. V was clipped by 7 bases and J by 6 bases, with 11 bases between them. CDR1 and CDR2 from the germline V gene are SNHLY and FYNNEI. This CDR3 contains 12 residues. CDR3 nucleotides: TGTGCCAGCAAGGGAATCCGGGATACGCAGTATTTT. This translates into CASKGIRDTQYF.

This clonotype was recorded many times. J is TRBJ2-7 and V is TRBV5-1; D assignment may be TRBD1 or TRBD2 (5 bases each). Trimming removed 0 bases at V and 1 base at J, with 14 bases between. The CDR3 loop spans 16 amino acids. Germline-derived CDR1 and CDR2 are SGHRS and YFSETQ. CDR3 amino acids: CASSLVEGTRSYEQYF. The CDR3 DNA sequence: TGCGCCAGCAGCTTGGTCGAGGGGACCAGGTCCTACGAGCAGTACTTC.

CDR3 protein: CASSSLGRASGYNEQFF. The CDR3, as DNA: TGTGCCAGCAGCTCGCTCGGCAGGGCTAGCGGGTACAATGAGCAGTTCTTC. The V call is TRBV13, the J call TRBJ2-1, with 8 bases that match TRBD2. This CDR3 has 17 amino acids. The germline V gene encodes CDR1 PRHDT and CDR2 FYEKMQ (reference sequence). After removal of 4 bases from V and 4 bases from J, the junction contained 12 bases not matched to a gene. Drawing the rest from reference TRBV13 and TRBJ2-1, the complete variable domain is AAGVIQSPRHLIKEKRETATLKCYPIPRHDTVYWYQQGPGQDPQFLISFYEKMQSDKGSIPDRFSAQQFSDYHSELNMSSLELGDSALYFCASSSLGRASGYNEQFFGPGTRLTVL.

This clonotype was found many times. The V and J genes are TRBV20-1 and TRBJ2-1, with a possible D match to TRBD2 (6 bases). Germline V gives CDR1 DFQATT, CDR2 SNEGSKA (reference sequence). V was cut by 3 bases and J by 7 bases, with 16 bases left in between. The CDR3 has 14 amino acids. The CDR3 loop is CSARRSGATNEQFF. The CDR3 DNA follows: TGCAGTGCTAGGCGTAGCGGAGCCACTAATGAGCAGTTCTTC.

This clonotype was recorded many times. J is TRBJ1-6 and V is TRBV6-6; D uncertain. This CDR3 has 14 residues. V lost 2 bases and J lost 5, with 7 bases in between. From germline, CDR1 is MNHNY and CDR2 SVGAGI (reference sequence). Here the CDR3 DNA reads TGTGCCAGCAGTTACCACGGGAATAATTCACCCCTCCACTTT. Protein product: CASSYHGNNSPLHF.